This T cell receptor beta chain was observed in a study of blood T cell repertoires in COVID-19. Study details: Researchers got acute and convalescent COVID-19 samples from the United States, Italy and Spain. The analysed material was cDNA or gDNA that came from T cells, B-cell-depleted T cells, or PBMCs.

The CDR3 length is 16 residues. In germline, CDR1 is KGHSH, CDR2 LQKENI. The ends lost 1 base at V and 4 bases at J; junction bases unmatched: 6. Authors' data handling: Nucleated cell counts were estimated from reference gene primer amplification. Profiling relied on immunoSEQ multiplex PCR, and the TCRdb table lists in-frame clones only, not all of them. That table furnishes V, J and clone size, whereas the DNA furnished D and trimming. The profile covers about 670,000 clones, with 80% to 90% appearing a single time and approximately 0.25% taken by the ten largest. The source is a woman between 18 and 30 years old with acute or convalescent COVID-19. Sequencing input: peripheral blood. The genes are TRBV18 and TRBJ2-3, with 9 bases aligning to TRBD2. This CDR3 reads CASSPRLAGRSDTQYF. The CDR3 DNA reads TGTGCCAGCTCACCACGGCTAGCGGGGCGGTCAGATACGCAGTATTTT.